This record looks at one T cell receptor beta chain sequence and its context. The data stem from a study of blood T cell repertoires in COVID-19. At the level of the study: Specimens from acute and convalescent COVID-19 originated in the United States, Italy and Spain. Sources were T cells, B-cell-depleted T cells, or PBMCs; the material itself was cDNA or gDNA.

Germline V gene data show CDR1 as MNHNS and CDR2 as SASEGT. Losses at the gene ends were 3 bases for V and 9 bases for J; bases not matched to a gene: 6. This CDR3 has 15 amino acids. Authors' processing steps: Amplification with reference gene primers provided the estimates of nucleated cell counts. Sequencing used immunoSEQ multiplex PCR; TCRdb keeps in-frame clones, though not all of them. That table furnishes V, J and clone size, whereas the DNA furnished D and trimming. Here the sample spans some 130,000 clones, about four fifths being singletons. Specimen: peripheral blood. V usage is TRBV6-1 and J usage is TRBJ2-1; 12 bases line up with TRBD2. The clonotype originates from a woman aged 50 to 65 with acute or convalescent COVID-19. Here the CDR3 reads CASSDVRTSGAEQFF. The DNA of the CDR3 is TGTGCCAGCAGTGACGTAAGGACTAGCGGGGCTGAGCAGTTCTTC.